The source of this T cell receptor (beta chain) is a study of blood T cell repertoires in COVID-19. In the study overall: The United States, Italy and Spain provided the acute and convalescent COVID-19 samples. PBMCs, B-cell-depleted T cells, or T cells were the source of the cDNA or gDNA that made up the material.

V lost 2 bases and J lost 9, with 21 bases in between. The CDR3 is 16 amino acids. CDR1 and CDR2 from the germline V gene are SGDLS and YYNGEE. Original analysis: Counts of nucleated cells, estimated from reference gene primer amplification, were obtained. Generated by immunoSEQ multiplex PCR, the TCRdb table keeps only in-frame clones and is missing some. For V, J and clone size, that table is used; D and trimming come from the DNA. The data show tens of thousands of clones, approximately 91% seen once. This clone was observed a single time. This TCR derives from a man aged 65 to 79 with acute or convalescent COVID-19. The chain employs TRBV9 and TRBJ2-1, with D uncertain. The sample was peripheral blood. In DNA, the CDR3 is TGTGCCAGCAGCGTCTCCCTAGGAAGCACCTACGGTGAGCAGTTCTTC. It is translated as CASSVSLGSTYGEQFF.